This section outlines one TCR beta chain sequence together with its context. With V trimmed by 2 bases and J by 6 bases, 0 bases remained unmatched. Germline V CDR1 and CDR2: MNHEY, SVGEGT. This CDR3 is built from 13 residues. TCRdb's copy holds only in-frame clones and misses some; the assay was immunoSEQ multiplex PCR. The table shows tens of thousands of clones, with 70% to 90% occurring only once. The data derive from a study of blood T cell repertoires in COVID-19. The clonotype originates from a woman aged 80 or older with acute or convalescent COVID-19. The sequenced sample was peripheral blood. The chain uses TRBV6-2 or TRBV6-3 and TRBJ1-4, with TRBD1 matching 7 bases. The CDR3 reads CASSYRGHEKLFF. The CDR3 nucleotides are TGTGCCAGCAGTTACAGGGGGCATGAAAAACTGTTTTTT.